This passage covers 14 T cell receptor beta chains from one sample sequenced in a study of T cells in Graves' hyperthyroidism and ophthalmopathy. Researchers took RNA transcripts and amplified the TCR beta CDR3 regions from them. The HTBI primer set served for first-round RT-PCR of the TCR CDR3. One entry per CDR3 protein, called by TCRdb with MiXCR from the multiplex PCR reads. The sample has roughly 570,000 distinct CDR3 sequences; more than 45% are singletons. The source material was peripheral blood or thyroid tissue (not recorded which). The receptors derive from an adult woman with Graves' disease, either hyperthyroidism or ophthalmopathy (not recorded which).

The chain employs TRBV2 and TRBJ1-1, with a tentative D call TRBD1 (5 bases). V was shortened by 5 bases and J by 3 bases, with 19 bases between the two germline ends. The CDR3 is 16 residues long. Germline CDR1 SNHLY, CDR2 FYNNEI. CDR3 sequence: CASSTPRGRADTEAFF. The CDR3 bases are TGTGCCAGCAGTACGCCGCGGGGCAGAGCGGACACTGAAGCTTTCTTT. Full variable domain (remainder filled in from reference TRBV2 and TRBJ1-1): EPEVTQTPSHQVTQMGQEVILRCVPISNHLYFYWYRQILGQKVEFLVSFYNNEISEKSEIFDDQFSVERPDGSNFTLKIRSTKLEDSAMYFCASSTPRGRADTEAFFGQGTRLTVV.

The chain combines TRBV20-1 with TRBJ2-6, with no clear D. The CDR3 loop spans 13 amino acids. Germline V gene data show CDR1 as DFQATT and CDR2 as SNEGSKA (reference sequence). V was trimmed by 7 bases and J by 0 bases, leaving 7 bases between them. The CDR3 region has the DNA TGCAGTGAGTCTGGCTCTGGGGCCAACGTCCTGACTTTC. This gives the protein CSESGSGANVLTF.

This clonotype was observed many times. The gene calls are TRBV7-9 and TRBJ2-7, with 7 bases fitting TRBD1. The J segment lost 2 bases and the V segment lost 5 bases, leaving 9 bases of the junction unmatched. CDR3 length equals 15 residues. The V gene's germline CDR1 is SEHNR and CDR2 FQNEAQ (reference sequence). CDR3 in amino acids: CASSRPGQDPYEQYF. The DNA for the CDR3 is TGTGCCAGCAGCCGACCTGGACAGGACCCCTACGAGCAGTACTTC.

The chain links TRBV2 to TRBJ2-3, with D uncertain. Trimming took off 6 bases at V and 3 bases at J, with 7 bases between the two ends. This CDR3 contains 12 residues. Germline values: CDR1 SNHLY, CDR2 FYNNEI. CDR3 DNA: TGTGCCAGCAGGGGTTGGACAGATACGCAGTATTTT. Protein: CASRGWTDTQYF.

This clonotype was seen only once. This may stem from a read error, because a much larger clone lies one nucleotide away. The chain links TRBV6-5 to TRBJ1-1; no firm D call. From germline, CDR1 is MNHEY and CDR2 SVGAGI. The V gene lost 2 bases and the J gene lost 6 bases, with 16 bases spanning the gap. This CDR3 is 15 amino acids long. DNA of the CDR3: TGTGCCAGCAGTTACCCGAAGGCTTGGGTGCCTGAAGCTTTCTTT. Its protein is CASSYPKAWVPEAFF.

This clonotype was seen more than once but under ten times. Sequence at one end of the junction differs from germline and may be a read error. This chain connects TRBV30 to TRBJ2-6; 9 bases align to TRBD1. Germline V lookup: CDR1 GTSNPN, CDR2 SVGIG (reference sequence). The CDR3 runs to 13 residues. Here the CDR3 reads CAWSDGTGRGLAF. As DNA, the CDR3 is TGTGCCTGGAGTGATGGGACAGGGAGAGGTTTGGCTTTC.

This clonotype was detected ten times or more. The chain carries TRBV2 and TRBJ1-1; tentative D call: TRBD1 (5 bases). The CDR3 loop spans 12 amino acids. V lost 6 bases, J lost 8 bases, and 13 bases lay in between. CDR1 and CDR2 (germline): SNHLY, FYNNEI. The chain's CDR3 is CASRLIQVEAFF. The CDR3 nucleotides are TGTGCCAGCAGGCTGATACAGGTGGAAGCTTTCTTT.

This clonotype was detected a few times. J is TRBJ2-7 and V is TRBV7-8, with 10 bases identical to TRBD1. This CDR3 is 16 amino acids long. Looked up from germline, CDR1 is SGHVS and CDR2 is FQNEAQ. Trimming took 6 bases from V and 1 from J; bases not matched to a gene: 9. CDR3 DNA: TGTGCCAGCAGGATATTGGGGACAGGGGTTTCCTACGAGCAGTACTTC. Translated, it gives CASRILGTGVSYEQYF.

CDR3 nucleotide sequence: TGTGCCAGTCACAGGGGTTATAGCAATCAGCCCCAGCATTTT. Translation: CASHRGYSNQPQHF. The chain employs TRBV2 and TRBJ1-5; TRBD1 agrees at 7 bases. The germline V gene encodes CDR1 SNHLY and CDR2 FYNNEI. Trimming removed 9 bases from V and 0 bases from J; junction bases left unmatched: 5. There are 14 residues in the CDR3.

As to this clonotype: It is unclear where the CDR3 begins or ends on the DNA, so no DNA is shown, and the CDR3 is as TCRdb lists it. This chain uses TRBV9 with TRBJ1-6; the table's D call of TRBD1 was not tested on the DNA. Germline assignment: CDR1 SGDLS and CDR2 YYNGEE. 21 amino acids form the CDR3, both terminal residues included. The CDR3 here is CASSFYICSARFIRDNSPLHF.

This chain connects TRBV6-5 to TRBJ1-2; D remains unclear. The V end lost 0 bases, the J end lost 7 bases, and 15 bases lay between the germline ends. Germline CDR1 is MNHEY and CDR2 is SVGAGI. The CDR3 sequence is 15 residues long. The CDR3: CASSYSLPRRSGYTF. The CDR3 coding sequence is TGTGCCAGCAGTTACTCGTTGCCAAGAAGAAGTGGCTACACCTTC.

This clonotype was recorded only once. The chain couples TRBV10-3 to TRBJ1-1, with no clear D. V was shortened by 10 bases and J by 0 bases, with 12 bases between the two germline ends. The germline V gene encodes CDR1 ENHRY and CDR2 SYGVKD. The CDR3 spans 13 residues. CDR3 region: CATRRSMNTEAFF. In nucleotides, the CDR3 is TGTGCCACCCGACGGAGCATGAACACTGAAGCTTTCTTT.

CDR3 protein: CASSPTGTRGPHF. The CDR3 DNA reads TGTGCCAGCAGCCCCACCGGGACTAGAGGCCCGCATTTT. V gene TRBV11-1 combines with J gene TRBJ1-5, with D perhaps TRBD1 (5 bases). The length of the CDR3 is 13 residues. With 5 bases removed from V and 15 bases from J, the gap between germline ends came to 20 bases. Germline lookup yields CDR1 SGHAT and CDR2 FQDESV (reference sequence).

This clonotype has ten or more counts. V gene TRBV5-1 combines with J gene TRBJ1-3, with no clear D. The V gene's germline CDR1 is SGHRS and CDR2 YFSETQ. This CDR3 has 14 residues. Trimming pared 5 bases from V and 0 bases from J, leaving 9 bases between. For the CDR3, the DNA is TGCGCCAGCAGGAACCCGAGCTCTGGAAACACCATATATTTT. Translating it yields CASRNPSSGNTIYF.